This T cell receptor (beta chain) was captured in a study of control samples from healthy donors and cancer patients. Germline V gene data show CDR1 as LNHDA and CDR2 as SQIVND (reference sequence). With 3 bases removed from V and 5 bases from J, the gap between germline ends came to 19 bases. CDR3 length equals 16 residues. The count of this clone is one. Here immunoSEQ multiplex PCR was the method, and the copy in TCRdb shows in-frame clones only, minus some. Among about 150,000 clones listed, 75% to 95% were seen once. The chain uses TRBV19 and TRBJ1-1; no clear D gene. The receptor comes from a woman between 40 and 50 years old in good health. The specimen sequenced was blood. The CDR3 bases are TGTGCCAGTAGTATTCTAGGTGACCCCATTGGAACTGAAGCTTTCTTT. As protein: CASSILGDPIGTEAFF.